This TCR beta chain comes out of a study of T cell responses to AZD1222 COVID-19 vaccine. General study points: All repertoire sampling was performed exclusively after the peak T cell response. An increase in Spike-specific TCR breadth and depth was observed after two AZD1222 doses. Clonal diversity was possibly underestimated, and white British individuals and females predominated among donors.

The CDR3 contains 20 residues. Unmatched junction bases numbered 14, after V lost 3 bases and J lost 0 bases. Germline V gene data show CDR1 as MDHEN and CDR2 as SYDVKM. This clone was found a few times. Its antigen remains unknown. Clones were sequenced by immunoSEQ multiplex PCR, and TCRdb holds only the in-frame ones, with some missing. The repertoire holds tens of thousands of clones, with approximately 89% as singletons. The TCR was taken from an adult who received the AZD1222 COVID-19 vaccine. This material consisted of peripheral blood, taken 28 days after the second AZD1222 dose. The chain uses TRBV28 and TRBJ2-6; 7 positions agree with TRBD1. For the CDR3, the DNA is TGTGCCAGCAGTTTTTGGACAGTGCGTCAGGGGGACTCTGGGGCCAACGTCCTGACTTTC. This gives the protein CASSFWTVRQGDSGANVLTF.